What follows are 7 T cell receptor beta chains derived from one specimen sequenced in a study of blood T cell repertoires in COVID-19. Libraries were prepared by immunoSEQ multiplex PCR; TCRdb keeps only in-frame clonotypes and omits some of them. The sample contains about 130,000 clones, 92% of which appear only once. What was sequenced was peripheral blood. Receptor source: a man aged 50 to 59 with COVID-19, enrolled during active disease.

The V and J genes are TRBV29-1 and TRBJ1-2, with TRBD1 identical over 7 bases. From germline, CDR1 is SQVTM and CDR2 ANQGSEA. The CDR3 loop spans 15 amino acids. J gave up 5 bases and V 6 bases, and 15 bases lay outside the gene matches. CDR3 amino acids: CSVTLGSGGVYGYTF. As DNA, the CDR3 is TGCAGCGTCACTCTAGGTTCAGGGGGTGTTTATGGCTACACCTTC.

V and J are TRBV9 and TRBJ1-2, with D unclear. This CDR3 has 15 amino acids. V lost 0 bases and J 2 bases, leaving 11 bases between the germline ends. The V gene's germline CDR1 is SGDLS and CDR2 YYNGEE. The CDR3 here is CASSVEAGANYGYTF. The CDR3 DNA follows: TGTGCCAGCAGCGTAGAGGCGGGAGCCAACTATGGCTACACCTTC.

This rearrangement joins TRBV4-1 to TRBJ2-7; the D is unclear. The CDR3 is 12 residues long. V was shortened by 0 bases and J by 7 bases, with 7 bases between the two germline ends. Looked up from germline, CDR1 is MGHRA and CDR2 is YSYEKL. The chain's CDR3 is CASSQDPLEQYF. CDR3 coding DNA: TGCGCCAGCAGCCAAGATCCCCTAGAGCAGTACTTC.

The chain has TRBV4-3 and TRBJ2-1; 10 nucleotides match TRBD2. The CDR3 spans 15 residues. J was trimmed by 4 bases and V by 0 bases; bases with no gene match: 0. The germline CDR1 and CDR2 sequences are LGHNA and YSLEER. CDR3 region: CASSQELAGYNEQFF. CDR3 in DNA: TGCGCCAGCAGCCAAGAACTAGCGGGATACAATGAGCAGTTCTTC.

This chain uses TRBV7-9 with TRBJ2-4, with D possibly being TRBD2 (6 bases). The CDR3 is 15 amino acids. V lost 1 base, J lost 4 bases, and 11 bases lay in between. The germline V gene encodes CDR1 SEHNR and CDR2 FQNEAQ (reference sequence). DNA for the CDR3: TGTGCCAGCAGCTTAGAGGGTAGCGGAAAAAACATTCAGTACTTC. As protein: CASSLEGSGKNIQYF.

This clone was found a few times. The chain recombines TRBV7-2 with TRBJ2-1; 12 nucleotides match TRBD2. The trim removed 10 bases at V and 6 bases at J, leaving 7 bases unmatched. The germline V gene has CDR1 SGHTA and CDR2 FQGNSA. This CDR3 region has 14 residues. The CDR3 nucleotides are TGTGCCACCTCCAGGACTAGCGGGACCAATGAGCAGTTCTTC. This codes for CATSRTSGTNEQFF.

The V call is TRBV21-1, the J call TRBJ2-1; no DNA check was done on the table's D call, TRBD2. TRBV21-1 is a pseudogene segment. This CDR3 comprises 13 residues. The CDR3, as DNA: TGTGCCAGCAGCACCGGACTTTCCAATGAGCAGTTCTTC. Protein sequence: CASSTGLSNEQFF.